This T cell receptor (beta chain) was profiled in a study of OX40 agonist ivuxolimab in advanced cancers. For the study at large: In this cohort, patients received ivuxolimab, an agonistic anti-OX40 (CD134) antibody.

Study results and caveats: It was also the case that some nonresponders had low normalized T-cell clonal expansion.

Germline CDR1 is SEHNR and CDR2 is FQNEAQ (reference sequence). This CDR3 is 16 amino acids long. Trimming removed 6 bases from V and 7 bases from J; junction bases left unmatched: 12. The table came from immunoSEQ multiplex PCR; TCRdb's copy has only in-frame clones and leaves some out. The data show about 41,000 clones, about 85% seen once. The investigators sampled blood at baseline, at cycle 4 day 1, and at cycle 7 day 1. Comments on this clone: Antigen unknown.

The sample in question was CD4+ or CD8+ T cells sorted from blood, obtained in a trial of the OX40 agonist ivuxolimab. The clonotype originates from an adult with an advanced solid tumor such as melanoma, head and neck, liver or kidney cancer. The chain employs TRBV7-9 and TRBJ2-1, with TRBD2 matching 10 bases. CDR3 in amino acids: CASSPTSGTNKNEQFF. The DNA for the CDR3 is TGTGCCAGCAGTCCTACTAGCGGGACTAATAAAAATGAGCAGTTCTTC.